What follows are 5 T cell receptor beta chains derived from one specimen sequenced in a study of T cell responses to AZD1222 COVID-19 vaccine. Clones were read by immunoSEQ multiplex PCR, and TCRdb kept only the in-frame ones, dropping some. The repertoire holds over 110,000 clones, with 90% to 95% as singletons. The sample here was peripheral blood, taken after recovery from COVID-19. These receptors came from an adult who had recovered from COVID-19.

The chain uses TRBV28 and TRBJ1-4; 11 bases match TRBD1. The junction had 5 bases not matched to a gene; V was cut back by 6 bases and J by 8 bases. The CDR3 runs to 14 residues. The germline gives CDR1 MDHEN, CDR2 SYDVKM. CDR3 amino acids: CASRRRDRGEKLFF. CDR3 DNA: TGTGCCAGCAGACGTCGGGACAGGGGGGAAAAACTGTTTTTT. The full variable domain, completed using reference TRBV28 and TRBJ1-4, is DVKVTQSSRYLVKRTGEKVFLECVQDMDHENMFWYRQDPGLGLRLIYFSYDVKMKEKGDIPEGYSVSREKKERFSLILESASTNQTSMYLCASRRRDRGEKLFFGSGTQLSVL.

This clone was found a few times. The V gene is TRBV7-9, the J gene TRBJ2-7, with 7 bases identical to TRBD1. The ends lost 5 bases at V and 2 bases at J; junction bases unmatched: 9. Germline CDR1 SEHNR, CDR2 FQNEAQ (reference sequence). The CDR3 is 15 residues long. The CDR3 spells CASSPTGTATYEQYF. CDR3 DNA sequence: TGTGCCAGCAGCCCTACTGGGACAGCTACCTACGAGCAGTACTTC.

The chain recombines TRBV29-1 with TRBJ2-1, with 11 nucleotides matching TRBD2. Germline V CDR1 and CDR2: SQVTM, ANQGSEA. V was clipped by 0 bases and J by 1 base; unmatched bases: 8. The CDR3 is 18 residues long. Here the CDR3 reads CSVEDQSSGRRSYNEQFF. Written as DNA, the CDR3 is TGCAGCGTTGAAGATCAGTCTAGCGGGAGGAGGTCCTACAATGAGCAGTTCTTC.

This chain uses TRBV11-2 with TRBJ2-3; TRBD2 agrees at 7 bases. This CDR3 contains 17 residues. Germline values: CDR1 SGHAT, CDR2 FQNNGV. V was pared by 0 bases and J by 2 bases, with 8 bases of the junction left unmatched. CDR3 protein: CASSLDPLAGITDTQYF. As DNA, the CDR3 is TGTGCCAGCAGCTTAGATCCCTTAGCGGGTATCACAGATACGCAGTATTTT.

This clone has more than one count but fewer than ten. This chain joins TRBV7-8 and TRBJ2-7, with 10 bases fitting TRBD1. V was clipped by 4 bases and J by 2 bases; unmatched bases: 5. Germline V gene lookup returns CDR1 SGHVS and CDR2 FQNEAQ. This CDR3 has 15 residues. The CDR3 loop reads CASSSPGQGTYEQYF. CDR3 sequence (DNA): TGTGCCAGCAGCTCCCCGGGACAGGGGACCTACGAGCAGTACTTC.